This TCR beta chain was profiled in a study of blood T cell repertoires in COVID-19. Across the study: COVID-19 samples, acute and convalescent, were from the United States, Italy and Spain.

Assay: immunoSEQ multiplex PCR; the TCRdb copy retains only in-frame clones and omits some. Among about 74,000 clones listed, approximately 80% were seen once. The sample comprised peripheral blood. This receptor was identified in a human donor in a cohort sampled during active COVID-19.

CDR3 in amino acids: CASSADGLTIVRSDSPLHF. DNA of the CDR3: TGTGCCAGCAGTGCGGACGGTCTCACGATTGTGCGTAGCGATTCACCCCTCCACTTT. The gene calls are TRBV28 and TRBJ1-6; no clear D. The CDR3 covers 19 residues. V gave up 5 bases and J gave up 8 bases, with 28 bases separating them. CDR1 and CDR2 from the germline V gene are MDHEN and SYDVKM.